These 18 T cell receptor beta chains originate from one sample sequenced in a study of OX40 agonist ivuxolimab in advanced cancers. TCRdb keeps only in-frame clones here, not all; method: immunoSEQ multiplex PCR. Among 60,000 or so clones listed, around 87% were seen once. The sample was CD4+ or CD8+ T cells sorted from blood, taken in a trial of the OX40 agonist ivuxolimab. The receptors were sampled from an adult with an advanced solid tumor such as melanoma, head and neck, liver or kidney cancer.

V and J are TRBV29-1 and TRBJ1-2, with a tentative D call TRBD1 (6 bases). The CDR3 totals 14 residues. V dropped 4 bases and J dropped 8 bases, with 20 bases sitting between them. Germline V gene data show CDR1 as SQVTM and CDR2 as ANQGSEA. CDR3 coding DNA: TGCAGCGTTGGTAGTGGGGCAGGGGCAAGGGGCTACACCTTC. Translation: CSVGSGAGARGYTF.

The chain has TRBV30 and TRBJ2-7, with a tentative D call TRBD2 (5 bases). Germline values: CDR1 GTSNPN, CDR2 SVGIG (reference sequence). The CDR3 covers 14 residues. The ends were cut back, 1 base at V and 6 bases at J, with 16 bases in the middle. The CDR3 spells CAWSGLGSDVEQYF. The CDR3 region has the DNA TGTGCCTGGAGTGGCCTGGGGAGTGATGTCGAGCAGTACTTC.

The chain employs TRBV20-1 and TRBJ2-1; D not resolved. The CDR3 contains 11 residues. In germline, CDR1 is DFQATT, CDR2 SNEGSKA (reference sequence). Trimming left V 0 bases short and J 8 bases short, with 5 bases between. CDR3 amino acids: CSAREQYEQFF. CDR3 nucleotides: TGCAGTGCTAGAGAGCAGTATGAGCAGTTCTTC.

The CDR3: CASSLRDTQYF. CDR3 in DNA: TGCGCCAGCAGCTTAAGAGATACGCAGTATTTT. The V call is TRBV5-1, the J call TRBJ2-3; no clear D gene. V lost 2 bases, J lost 5 bases, and 3 bases lay in between. CDR3 size: 11 residues. Germline assignment: CDR1 SGHRS and CDR2 YFSETQ.

A single count supports this clone. V usage is TRBV15 and J usage is TRBJ1-3, with 8 nucleotides matching TRBD1. Germline CDR1 LNHNV, CDR2 YYDKDF (reference sequence). The J segment lost 3 bases and the V segment lost 0 bases, leaving 10 bases of the junction unmatched. The CDR3 covers 18 residues. The CDR3 DNA is TGTGCCACCAGCAGAGAAGTCTCGGACAGGGCCTTTGGAAACACCATATATTTT. This translates into CATSREVSDRAFGNTIYF.

This rearrangement joins TRBV18 to TRBJ1-2; D perhaps matches TRBD1 (6 bases). The CDR3 contains 18 residues. From germline, CDR1 is KGHSH and CDR2 LQKENI. Trimming removed 3 bases at V and 0 bases at J, with 20 bases between. The chain's CDR3 is CASSPYRELAATNYGYTF. The CDR3 bases are TGTGCCAGCTCACCCTACAGGGAATTGGCCGCAACTAACTATGGCTACACCTTC. Based on the CDR3 plus reference TRBV18 and TRBJ1-2, the full variable domain is NAGVMQNPRHLVRRRGQEARLRCSPMKGHSHVYWYRQLPEEGLKFMVYLQKENIIDESGMPKERFSAEFPKEGPSILRIQQVVRGDSAAYFCASSPYRELAATNYGYTFGSGTRLTVV.

In regard to this clone: An end of the junction does not agree with germline; a read error may underlie this. The chain is built from TRBV7-7 and TRBJ2-5; D unclear. There are 13 residues in the CDR3. Germline CDR1 SSHAT, CDR2 FNYEAQ (reference sequence). Here the CDR3 reads CASSFDNKETQYF. The CDR3 DNA is TGTGCTAGCAGCTTCGATAACAAGGAGACCCAGTACTTC.

The CDR3 loop reads CASSINSGREKLFF. The CDR3 nucleotides are TGTGCCAGTAGTATAAACAGCGGCCGCGAAAAACTGTTTTTT. The genes are TRBV19 and TRBJ1-4; D not resolved. CDR3 size: 14 residues. Germline V CDR1 and CDR2: LNHDA, SQIVND (reference sequence). V lost 2 bases to trimming and J lost 8 bases, with 12 bases between them.

This chain links TRBV10-2 with TRBJ2-1, with 15 bases matching TRBD2. Trimming took 3 bases from V and 2 from J; bases not matched to a gene: 5. The germline CDR1 and CDR2 sequences are WSHSY and SAAADI. The CDR3 extends over 18 amino acids. The CDR3 region has the DNA TGCGCCAGCAGTGATACATGGACTAGCGGGAGGGCCTACAATGAGCAGTTCTTC. Protein: CASSDTWTSGRAYNEQFF.

J is TRBJ1-5 and V is TRBV19; D may be TRBD1 (5 bases). The CDR3 is 12 amino acids. The V and J ends lost 6 bases and 7 bases respectively, with 10 bases between them. CDR1 and CDR2 from the germline V gene are LNHDA and SQIVND (reference sequence). The CDR3 region has the DNA TGTGCCAGTAGCGAAGGGGTGCAGCCCCAGCATTTT. Residues: CASSEGVQPQHF.

With regard to this clone: Its ends do not fully match the called genes, so a read error is possible. The CDR3 nucleotides read TGCGCCAGCAGCCCCCGGGATAGCGGGAGGTTGGTCTTC. This sequence encodes CASSPRDSGRLVF. V is TRBV5-1 and J is TRBJ2-1; TRBD2 agrees at 10 bases. Germline V gene lookup returns CDR1 SGHRS and CDR2 YFSETQ. The CDR3 has 13 residues. The complete variable domain, with remaining parts taken from reference TRBV5-1 and TRBJ2-1, reads KAGVTQTPRYLIKTRGQQVTLSCSPISGHRSVSWYQQTPGQGLQFLFEYFSETQRNKGNFPGRFSGRQFSNSRSEMNVSTLELGDSALYLCASSPRDSGRLVFGPGTRLTVL.

The chain employs TRBV19 and TRBJ1-5; TRBD1 aligns across 8 bases. With V trimmed by 5 bases and J by 5 bases, 8 bases remained unmatched. The CDR3 sequence is 15 residues long. The germline CDR1 and CDR2 sequences are LNHDA and SQIVND (reference sequence). The CDR3 DNA reads as TGTGCCAGTAGTTCCCTTAGGGACAGGTATCAGCCCCAGCATTTT. Translating it yields CASSSLRDRYQPQHF.

This chain links TRBV7-7 with TRBJ2-2, with D unclear. The CDR3 length is 13 residues. Germline V gene lookup returns CDR1 SSHAT and CDR2 FNYEAQ (reference sequence). V gave up 5 bases and J gave up 8 bases, with 12 bases separating them. The CDR3 is CASSPTALGELFF. In DNA form, the CDR3 reads TGTGCCAGCAGCCCGACCGCGCTGGGGGAGCTGTTTTTT.

V gene TRBV5-1 combines with J gene TRBJ2-7, with 9 bases fitting TRBD1. Germline V gene sequence: CDR1 SGHRS, CDR2 YFSETQ. CDR3 length equals 16 residues. Unmatched junction bases numbered 8, after V lost 0 bases and J lost 4 bases. In DNA, the CDR3 is TGCGCCAGCAGCTTGGTGAGAGGACAGGGGTCTTACGAGCAGTACTTC. This encodes CASSLVRGQGSYEQYF.

This chain joins TRBV28 and TRBJ2-3; D may be TRBD1 (6 bases). Trimming removed 11 bases from V and 1 base from J, with 16 bases in between. Germline lookup yields CDR1 MDHEN and CDR2 SYDVKM. There are 14 residues in the CDR3. The CDR3 DNA reads as TGTGCCTCCCGGACAGCCATCCGCACAGATACGCAGTATTTT. Translated, it gives CASRTAIRTDTQYF.

This clone occurred once. The chain recombines TRBV28 with TRBJ1-6, with D perhaps TRBD1 (6 bases). Germline V gene lookup returns CDR1 MDHEN and CDR2 SYDVKM. V lost 7 bases to trimming and J lost 3 bases, with 13 bases between them. The CDR3 contains 15 residues. The CDR3 spells CASTERGDYNSPLHF. DNA for the CDR3: TGTGCCAGCACCGAAAGGGGGGACTATAATTCACCCCTCCACTTT.

The chain links TRBV29-1 to TRBJ2-3; maybe TRBD1 (6 bases). Trimming shortened V by 5 bases and J by 0 bases, and 15 bases separated the two germline ends. CDR1 is SQVTM and CDR2 is ANQGSEA in the germline V gene. This CDR3 is built from 15 residues. The CDR3 DNA follows: TGCAGCGTTCAGGGGATGGGGATGAGCACAGATACGCAGTATTTT. Translating it yields CSVQGMGMSTDTQYF.

This clone has a single count. One end of the junction fails to match germline, which may point to a read error. This chain joins TRBV4-1 and TRBJ2-2; D possibly matches TRBD1 or TRBD2 (5 bases each). This CDR3 spans 12 amino acids. CDR1 is MGHRA, CDR2 YSYEKL, per germline. CDR3 loop: CASSQENGGLFF. Written as DNA, the CDR3 is TGCGCCAGCAGCCAAGAAAATGGGGGGCTGTTTTTT.